Following are 4 T cell receptor beta chains from one sample sequenced in a study of prognosis after radiotherapy for stage I lung cancer. The genomic DNA TCR beta CDR3 region underwent two rounds of multiplex PCR. Used in first-round PCR were primers specific to each TRBV and TRBJ gene. TCRdb redid the calling of the multiplex PCR reads with MiXCR, one entry per CDR3 protein. The table has roughly 30,000 distinct CDR3 sequences, 40% to 60% seen once. The input for sequencing was PBMCs, taken before or after stereotactic body radiation therapy (not recorded which). The receptors were gathered from a donor aged 50 or older with non-small cell lung cancer.

Notes on this clonotype: At one end, the junction sequence differs from germline, possibly due to a read error. J is TRBJ2-5 and V is TRBV19; the match to TRBD2 covers 13 bases. Germline V lookup: CDR1 LNHDA, CDR2 SQIVND (reference sequence). This CDR3 has 19 residues. The CDR3 region is CASSPPPRLAGGGQGTKYF. CDR3 in DNA: TGTGCCAGTAGTCCACCGCCCAGACTAGCGGGAGGTGGCCAAGGGACCAAGTACTTC.

Note on this clonotype: This likely traces to a read error, being one base from a far larger clone. This chain uses TRBV6-4 with TRBJ2-7; D uncertain. There are 11 residues in the CDR3. From germline, CDR1 is MRHNA and CDR2 SNTAGT. The DNA of the CDR3 is TGTGCCAGCAGTTCATCCTACGAGCATTACTTC. This codes for CASSSSYEHYF.

Judged by abundance, this clonotype is medium-sized (0.01 to 0.1%). The chain is built from TRBV5-5 and TRBJ2-2; D is uncertain. Trimming took 2 bases from V and 2 from J, leaving 10 bases between them. The CDR3 runs to 15 residues. Per germline, CDR1 SGHKS and CDR2 YYEKEE (reference sequence). The CDR3 DNA reads as TGTGCCAGCAGCTTAGTACAGATCAACACCGGGGAGCTGTTTTTT. Amino acid sequence: CASSLVQINTGELFF.

In its sample, this clonotype is medium-sized (0.01 to 0.1%). The J gene is TRBJ1-2, the V gene TRBV24-1; 8 bases agree with TRBD1. The CDR3 has 15 residues. Germline V lookup: CDR1 KGHDR, CDR2 SFDVKD. Losses at the gene ends were 2 bases for V and 8 bases for J; bases not matched to a gene: 9. The CDR3 DNA is TGTGCCACCAGTGATTCCAGGGGGCCCGGTTCGGGCTACACCTTC. This translates into CATSDSRGPGSGYTF.